Listed below are T cell receptor beta chains from one sample, sequenced in a study of blood T cell repertoires in COVID-19. The assay was immunoSEQ multiplex PCR, and TCRdb's table has in-frame clones only and misses some. The sample lists more than 200,000 clones; approximately 89% were seen once. The sequencing sample was made of PBMCs or T cells enriched from blood (not recorded which). The source of these receptors is a woman aged 30 to 39 who had been exposed to COVID-19. The CDR3 runs from the conserved cysteine through the conserved F or W. The D gene is left open where the match is weak.

>NA|TRBJ2-5|11|TRBV27
CASVSGETQYF
TGTGCCAGCGTATCAGGGGAGACCCAGTACTTC
>TRBD1|TRBJ1-5|17|TRBV30
CAWGQGENPYSNQPQHF
TGTGCCTGGGGACAGGGGGAAAATCCTTATAGCAATCAGCCCCAGCATTTT
>TRBD2|TRBJ2-2|16|TRBV5-1
CASSGLAGKNTGELFF
TGCGCCAGCAGCGGACTAGCGGGGAAGAACACCGGGGAGCTGTTTTTT
>NA|TRBJ2-5|13|TRBV18
CASSNTQIETQYF
TGTGCCAGCTCAAACACCCAGATAGAGACCCAGTACTTC
>NA|TRBJ1-5|12|TRBV19
CASGGVGQPQHF
TGTGCCAGCGGGGGGGTGGGTCAGCCCCAGCATTTT
>NA|TRBJ2-3|14|TRBV15
CATAGGLSTDTQYF
TGTGCCACCGCAGGCGGACTCAGCACAGATACGCAGTATTTT
>TRBD1|TRBJ2-7|14|TRBV5-1
CASSLRTGRHEQYF
TGCGCCAGCAGCTTAAGGACAGGTAGGCACGAGCAGTACTTC
>NA|TRBJ1-2|19|TRBV6-1
CASSELPIPLRGGDYGYTF
TGTGCCAGCAGTGAACTACCCATACCCCTCCGGGGGGGGGACTATGGCTACACCTTC
>TRBD2|TRBJ2-1|14|TRBV20-1
CSAGGLAGGNEQFF
TGCAGTGCTGGTGGACTAGCGGGAGGTAATGAGCAGTTCTTC
>TRBD2|TRBJ2-7|16|TRBV15
CATSRDRASGRYEQYF
TGTGCCACCAGCAGAGATAGGGCTAGCGGGAGGTACGAGCAGTACTTC
>NA|TRBJ1-2|15|TRBV5-1
CASSLGTASNYGYTF
TGCGCCAGCAGCTTGGGGACAGCCTCTAACTATGGCTACACCTTC
>TRBD1|TRBJ1-2|14|TRBV29-1
CSVVSGTGGYGYTF
TGCAGCGTCGTATCCGGGACAGGGGGATATGGCTACACCTTC
>TRBD1|TRBJ2-1|13|TRBV24-1
CATSRGRWNEQFF
TGTGCCACCAGCAGGGGGCGTTGGAATGAGCAGTTCTTC